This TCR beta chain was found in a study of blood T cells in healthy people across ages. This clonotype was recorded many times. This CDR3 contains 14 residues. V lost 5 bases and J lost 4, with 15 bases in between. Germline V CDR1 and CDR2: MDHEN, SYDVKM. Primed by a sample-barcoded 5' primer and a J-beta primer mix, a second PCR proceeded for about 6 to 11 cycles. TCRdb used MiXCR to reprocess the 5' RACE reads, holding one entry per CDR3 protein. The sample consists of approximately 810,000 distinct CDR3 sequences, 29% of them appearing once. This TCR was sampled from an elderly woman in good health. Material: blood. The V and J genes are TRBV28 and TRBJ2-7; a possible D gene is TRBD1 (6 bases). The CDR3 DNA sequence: TGTGCCAGCAGTCCAAGGGGGACACCGTACGAGCAGTACTTC. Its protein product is CASSPRGTPYEQYF.